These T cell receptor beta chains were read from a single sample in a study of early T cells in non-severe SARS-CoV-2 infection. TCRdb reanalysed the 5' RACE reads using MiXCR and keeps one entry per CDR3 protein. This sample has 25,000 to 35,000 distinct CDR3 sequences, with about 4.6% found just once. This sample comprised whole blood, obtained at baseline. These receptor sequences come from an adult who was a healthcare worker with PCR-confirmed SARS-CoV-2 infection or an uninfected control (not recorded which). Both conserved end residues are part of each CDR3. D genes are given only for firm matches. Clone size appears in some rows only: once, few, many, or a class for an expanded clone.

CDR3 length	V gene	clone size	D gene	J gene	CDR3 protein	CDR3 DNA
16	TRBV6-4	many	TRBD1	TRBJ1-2	CASSDSYRTGSEGYTF	TGTGCCAGCAGTGACTCTTACAGGACAGGGAGCGAAGGCTACACCTTC
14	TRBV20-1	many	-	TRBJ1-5	CSARNRDDNQPQHF	TGCAGTGCTAGAAACAGGGACGATAATCAGCCCCAGCATTTT
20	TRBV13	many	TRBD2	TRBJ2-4	CASSIYSRASGRTRGDIQYF	TGTGCCAGCAGCATTTACTCACGGGCTAGCGGGCGAACCAGGGGAGACATTCAGTACTTC
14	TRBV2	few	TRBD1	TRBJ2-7	CASSGGTGYYEQYF	TGTGCCAGCAGTGGCGGGACAGGGTACTACGAGCAGTACTTC
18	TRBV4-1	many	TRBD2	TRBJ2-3	CASSQYGTSGNRADTQYF	TGCGCCAGCAGCCAGTACGGGACTAGCGGGAACAGGGCAGATACGCAGTATTTT
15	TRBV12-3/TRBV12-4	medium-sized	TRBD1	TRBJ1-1	CASRRADREGTEAFF	TGTGCCAGCAGACGAGCAGACAGGGAGGGCACTGAAGCTTTCTTT
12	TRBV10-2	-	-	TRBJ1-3	CARGGSGNTIYF	TGCGCTAGGGGGGGCTCTGGAAACACCATATATTTT
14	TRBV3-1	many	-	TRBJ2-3	CATRTGEGTDTQYF	TGTGCCACGCGAACGGGGGAGGGCACAGATACGCAGTATTTT
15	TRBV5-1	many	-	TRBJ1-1	CASSLVPGQNTEAFF	TGCGCCAGCAGCTTGGTTCCGGGACAGAACACTGAAGCTTTCTTT
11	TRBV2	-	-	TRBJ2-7	CASSASRWTSF	TGTGCCAGCAGTGCCTCACGATGGACTTCTTTC
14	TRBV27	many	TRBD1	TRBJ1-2	CASSTGGVGYGYTF	TGTGCCAGCAGTACAGGGGGAGTAGGCTATGGCTACACCTTC
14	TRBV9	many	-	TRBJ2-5	CASSVSSGQETQYF	TGTGCCAGCAGCGTAAGTAGCGGTCAAGAGACCCAGTACTTC
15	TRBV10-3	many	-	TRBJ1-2	CAISEWGPLDYGYTF	TGTGCCATCAGTGAGTGGGGTCCTCTGGACTATGGCTACACCTTC
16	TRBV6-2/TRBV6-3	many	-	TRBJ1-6	CASSSLGPPVNSPLHF	TGTGCCAGCAGTTCTTTAGGGCCGCCGGTTAATTCACCCCTCCACTTT
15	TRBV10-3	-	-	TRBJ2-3	CAISELGLGADTQYF	TGTGCCATCAGTGAGCTGGGCCTGGGGGCAGATACGCAGTATTTT
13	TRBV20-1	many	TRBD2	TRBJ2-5	CSARILAGETQYF	TGCAGTGCTAGAATACTAGCGGGAGAGACCCAGTACTTC
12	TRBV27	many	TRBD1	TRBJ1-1	CASSAGGGEAFF	TGTGCCAGCAGTGCAGGGGGCGGGGAAGCTTTCTTT
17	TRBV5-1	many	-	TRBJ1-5	CASSLSGAQNSNQPQHF	TGCGCCAGCAGCTTGAGCGGAGCCCAGAATAGCAATCAGCCCCAGCATTTT
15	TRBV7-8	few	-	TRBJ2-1	CASSLDTGSYNEQFF	TGTGCCAGCAGCTTAGACACTGGCTCCTACAATGAGCAGTTCTTC
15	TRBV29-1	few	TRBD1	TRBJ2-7	CSVEAADRSTYEQYF	TGCAGCGTTGAAGCTGCGGACAGGTCCACTTACGAGCAGTACTTC
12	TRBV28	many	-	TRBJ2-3	CASSGAARAQYF	TGTGCCAGCAGCGGGGCGGCGCGGGCTCAGTATTTT
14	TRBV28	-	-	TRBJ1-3	CASSSTGMGNTIYF	TGTGCCAGCAGTAGTACAGGGATGGGAAACACCATATATTTT
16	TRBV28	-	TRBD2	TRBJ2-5	CASSPRLAGVGETQYF	TGTGCCAGCAGTCCCAGACTAGCGGGGGTGGGAGAGACCCAGTACTTC
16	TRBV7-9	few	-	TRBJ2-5	CASSPPGSGASETQYF	TGTGCCAGCAGCCCCCCAGGGTCAGGGGCATCAGAGACCCAGTACTTC
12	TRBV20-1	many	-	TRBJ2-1	CSARDVPNEQFF	TGCAGTGCTAGAGATGTCCCCAATGAGCAGTTCTTC
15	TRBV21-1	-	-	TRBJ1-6	CASSIMVNRNSPLHF	TGTGCCAGCAGCATAATGGTGAATCGGAATTCACCCCTCCACTTT
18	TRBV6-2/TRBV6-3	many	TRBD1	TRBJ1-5	CASSFDRGLGASNQPQHF	TGTGCCAGCAGTTTCGACAGGGGGCTGGGAGCGAGCAATCAGCCCCAGCATTTT
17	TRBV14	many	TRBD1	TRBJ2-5	CASSRLPGQGAQETQYF	TGTGCCAGCAGCCGCCTCCCCGGACAGGGGGCCCAAGAGACCCAGTACTTC
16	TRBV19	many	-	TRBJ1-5	CATRGTLVNSNQPQHF	TGTGCCACACGCGGGACCCTTGTAAATAGCAATCAGCCCCAGCATTTT
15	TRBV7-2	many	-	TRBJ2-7	CASSSTALYSYEQYF	TGTGCCAGCAGCTCGACAGCCTTATACTCCTACGAGCAGTACTTC
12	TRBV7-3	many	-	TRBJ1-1	CASSQAQGRAFF	TGTGCCAGCAGCCAGGCACAGGGTAGAGCTTTCTTT
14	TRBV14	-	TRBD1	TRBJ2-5	CASRRDRAQETQYF	TGTGCCAGCAGACGGGACAGGGCCCAAGAGACCCAGTACTTC
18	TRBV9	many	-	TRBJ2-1	CASATGGTRGREYNEQFF	TGTGCCAGCGCAACTGGCGGCACAAGGGGGCGGGAATACAATGAGCAGTTCTTC
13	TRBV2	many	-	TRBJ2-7	CASLRDTLYEQYF	TGTGCCAGCCTCCGGGACACCCTATACGAGCAGTACTTC
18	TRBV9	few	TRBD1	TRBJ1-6	CASSPVPGQGWSDSPLHF	TGTGCCAGCAGCCCTGTCCCGGGACAGGGTTGGTCGGATTCACCCCTCCACTTT
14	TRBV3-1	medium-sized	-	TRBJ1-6	CASSSVDVNSPLHF	TGTGCCAGCAGCTCCGTGGATGTCAATTCACCCCTCCACTTT
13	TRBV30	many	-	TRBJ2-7	CAWSRDDPYEQYF	TGTGCCTGGAGTAGGGACGATCCCTACGAGCAGTACTTC
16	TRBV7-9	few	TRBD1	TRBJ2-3	CASSLLKGAVTDTQYF	TGTGCCAGCAGCTTACTAAAGGGGGCTGTAACAGATACGCAGTATTTT
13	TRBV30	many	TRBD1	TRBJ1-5	CAWSTGVDQPQHF	TGTGCCTGGAGTACAGGGGTAGATCAGCCCCAGCATTTT
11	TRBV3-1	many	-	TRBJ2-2	CASRNTGELFF	TGTGCCAGCAGGAACACCGGGGAGCTGTTTTTT
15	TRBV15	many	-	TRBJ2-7	CATSRKQGGNHEQYF	TGTGCCACCAGCAGAAAACAGGGTGGGAACCACGAGCAGTACTTC
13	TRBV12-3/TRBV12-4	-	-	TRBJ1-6	CASTRQDNSPLHF	TGTGCCAGCACCCGACAGGATAATTCACCCCTCCACTTT
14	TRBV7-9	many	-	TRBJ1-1	CASSLARGLGEAFF	TGTGCCAGCAGCTTAGCTCGGGGTTTGGGTGAAGCTTTCTTT
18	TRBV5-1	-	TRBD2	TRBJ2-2	CASSLYLGLAGGTGELFF	TGCGCCAGCAGCCTTTACCTAGGTCTAGCGGGAGGCACCGGGGAGCTGTTTTTT
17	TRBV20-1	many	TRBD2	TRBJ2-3	CSAITSGGQTSTDTQYF	TGCAGTGCTATTACTAGCGGGGGACAAACTTCCACAGATACGCAGTATTTT
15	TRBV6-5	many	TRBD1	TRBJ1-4	CASRPLDRGGEKLFF	TGTGCCAGCAGACCCCTCGACAGGGGGGGCGAAAAACTGTTTTTT
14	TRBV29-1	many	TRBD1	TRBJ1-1	CSVGDRGMNTEAFF	TGCAGCGTTGGAGACAGGGGAATGAACACTGAAGCTTTCTTT
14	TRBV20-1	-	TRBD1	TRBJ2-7	CSARDVTGAYEQYF	TGCAGTGCTAGAGACGTGACAGGGGCCTACGAGCAGTACTTC
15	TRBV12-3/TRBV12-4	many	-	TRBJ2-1	CASSLPGIGYDEQFF	TGTGCCAGCAGTTTACCGGGAATCGGTTACGATGAGCAGTTCTTC
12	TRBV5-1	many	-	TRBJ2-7	CASSEGSYEQYF	TGCGCCAGCAGCGAAGGGTCCTACGAGCAGTACTTC
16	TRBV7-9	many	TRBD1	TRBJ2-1	CASSPPGTGEGDEQFF	TGTGCCAGCAGCCCCCCCGGGACAGGGGAAGGGGATGAGCAGTTCTTC
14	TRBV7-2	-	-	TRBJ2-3	CASSPWISTDTQYF	TGTGCCAGCAGCCCCTGGATTAGCACAGATACGCAGTATTTT
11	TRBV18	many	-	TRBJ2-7	CASRAYYEQYF	TGTGCCAGTCGGGCCTACTACGAGCAGTACTTC
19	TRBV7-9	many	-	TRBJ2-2	CASSFLSERGVRNTGELFF	TGTGCCAGCAGCTTCCTAAGTGAAAGGGGGGTAAGAAACACCGGGGAGCTGTTTTTT
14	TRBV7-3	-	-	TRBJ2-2	CASSLTISPGELFF	TGTGCCAGCAGCTTAACTATATCGCCCGGGGAGCTGTTTTTT
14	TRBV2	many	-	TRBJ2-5	CASSIGLLQETQYF	TGTGCCAGCAGTATCGGGCTTCTTCAAGAGACCCAGTACTTC
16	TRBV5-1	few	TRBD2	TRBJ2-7	CASSSPGSGGSYEQYF	TGCGCCAGCAGCTCGCCCGGTAGCGGGGGGTCCTACGAGCAGTACTTC
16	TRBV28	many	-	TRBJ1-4	CASSLVSAATNEKLFF	TGTGCCAGCAGTTTGGTCTCAGCGGCAACTAATGAAAAACTGTTTTTT
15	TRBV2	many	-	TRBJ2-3	CASSEGQELTDTQYF	TGTGCCAGCAGTGAAGGACAGGAACTCACAGATACGCAGTATTTT